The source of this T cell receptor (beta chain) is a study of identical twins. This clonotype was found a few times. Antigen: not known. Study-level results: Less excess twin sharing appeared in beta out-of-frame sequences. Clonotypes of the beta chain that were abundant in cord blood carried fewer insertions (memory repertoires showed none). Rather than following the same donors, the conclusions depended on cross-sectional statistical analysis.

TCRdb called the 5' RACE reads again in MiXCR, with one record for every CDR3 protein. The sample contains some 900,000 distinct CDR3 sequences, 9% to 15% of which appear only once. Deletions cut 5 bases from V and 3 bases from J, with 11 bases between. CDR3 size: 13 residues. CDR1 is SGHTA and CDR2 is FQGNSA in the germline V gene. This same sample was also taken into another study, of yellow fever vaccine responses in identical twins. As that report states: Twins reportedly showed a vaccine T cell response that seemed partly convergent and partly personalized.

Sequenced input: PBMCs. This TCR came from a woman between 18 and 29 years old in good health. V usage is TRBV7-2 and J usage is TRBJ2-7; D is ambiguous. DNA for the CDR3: TGTGCCAGCAGCCCGACCCCGGGCTACGAGCAGTACTTC. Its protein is CASSPTPGYEQYF.